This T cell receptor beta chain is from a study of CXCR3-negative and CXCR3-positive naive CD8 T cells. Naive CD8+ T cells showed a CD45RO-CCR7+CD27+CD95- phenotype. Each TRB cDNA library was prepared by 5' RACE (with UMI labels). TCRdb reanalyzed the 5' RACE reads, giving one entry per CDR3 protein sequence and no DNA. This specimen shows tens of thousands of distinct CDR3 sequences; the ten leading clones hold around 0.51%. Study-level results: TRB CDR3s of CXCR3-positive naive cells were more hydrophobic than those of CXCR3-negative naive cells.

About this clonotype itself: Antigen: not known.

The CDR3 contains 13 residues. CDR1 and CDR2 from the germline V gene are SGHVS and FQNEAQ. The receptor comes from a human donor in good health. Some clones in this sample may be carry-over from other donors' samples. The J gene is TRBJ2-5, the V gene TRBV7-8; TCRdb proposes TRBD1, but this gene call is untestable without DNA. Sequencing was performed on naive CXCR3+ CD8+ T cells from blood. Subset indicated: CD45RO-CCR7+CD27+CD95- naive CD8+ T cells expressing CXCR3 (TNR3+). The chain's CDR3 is CASNGAYEETQYF. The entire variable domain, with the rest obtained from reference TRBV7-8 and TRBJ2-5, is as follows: GAGVSQSPRYKVAKRGQDVALRCDPISGHVSLFWYQQALGQGPEFLTYFQNEAQLDKSGLPSDRFFAERPEGSVSTLKIQRTQQEDSAVYLCASNGAYEETQYFGPGTRLLVL.